This T cell receptor (beta chain) was recorded in a study of T cells in Graves' hyperthyroidism and ophthalmopathy (dated by TCRdb to about 2019). At the level of the whole study: TCR V-J signatures able to tell the groups apart were searched for in a discovery cohort of about a hundred patients, of whom 43 had Graves' ophthalmopathy and 55 to 65 had stable Graves' hyperthyroidism. The 100 discovery patients were randomly split 7:3 into training and test sets. Once sampling was done, hyperthyroidism patients were given methimazole at a starting dose of 30 mg daily, whereas ophthalmopathy patients were given high-dose intravenous methylprednisolone. In addition, the study compared T-cell repertoires in thyroid tissue and in blood from roughly 6 Graves' hyperthyroidism patients. TCR Vbeta CDR3 sequencing of roughly 140 peripheral blood samples (roughly 41 ophthalmopathy, 75 or so hyperthyroidism and about 17 progressor patients) is reported in the paper. Whether ophthalmopathy could be predicted prospectively was tested in an independent validation cohort made up of some 20 hyperthyroidism patients plus 17 patients who later progressed to ophthalmopathy. What the work shows at the level of the full study, not this receptor alone: Blood samples also contained most of the expanded thyroid clonotypes (frequency above 0.001), which suggests that blood repertoires may reflect thyroid immune responses. During validation, the model predicted progression to ophthalmopathy a median of roughly 7.1 months ahead of onset, with approximately 71% sensitivity and about 72% specificity. Sample size was not statistically predetermined, and investigators were not blinded to group allocation. Ophthalmopathy was separated from stable hyperthyroidism by a 13 V-J signature model, with approximately 85% sensitivity and about 84% specificity obtained in cross-validation and 80%/75% obtained in testing.

This clonotype has a single count. What this receptor recognizes is not known. No base quality values were provided; no much bigger clone lies one nucleotide off. Evidence from one read is weak. Any patient with an uncontrolled infection, another autoimmune disease, pregnancy or lactation was excluded. Clinical symptoms, serum thyroxine and TRAb, thyroid ultrasound, and orbital computed tomography formed the basis for the diagnoses. Trizol reagent was used to extract total RNA, and RNA quality was then checked on an Agilent 2100 Bioanalyzer. TCR beta CDR3 regions were amplified from RNA transcripts. The TCR CDR3 was subjected to a first round of RT-PCR using the HTBI primer set and the Qiagen OneStep RT-PCR kit. Libraries were constructed in a second round of multiplex PCR, after which size selection and purification were carried out. Libraries were sequenced paired-end with 100 bp reads on an Illumina HiSeq2000. The paper's data handling went like this. SOAPnuke was used to process the raw data, with reads discarded if the reads contained adapters or uncalled bases, had a mean Phred below 15, or lacked an exact constant-primer or identifier match. COPE v1.2.5 was used to merge the high-quality paired reads, and each unique nucleotide sequence was defined as a clonotype. MiTCR v1.1 was used to align clonotypes to the IMGT TRBV, TRBD and TRBJ reference segments. Only V-J combinations with frequency above 0.0001, covering 99.2% of repertoires, were analysed. The TCS score was defined as the ratio of F50 (clonal expansion) to E x V (chaos), calculated using BLOSUM62-based TCRdist between CDR3 peptides within each V-J. Welch's t-statistics and random forest reduced just over 500 V-J features to fewer than 15, which were used in a naive Bayes classifier (R e1071). The similarity between thyroid and blood repertoires was quantified using the Morisita-Horn index. The public reads were reprocessed in TCRdb via fastp at Q25 and MiXCR, keeping in-frame beta chains. Entries are consolidated by CDR3 protein sequence, retaining the most common genes and DNA. TCRdb, rather than the study authors, made the V and J calls. The sample profile shows around 660,000 distinct CDR3 sequences; about 45% of them were found once. The top ten clones comprise 7% to 7.5% of the sample.

CDR1 is given as SGHAT and CDR2 as FQNNGV, both from the germline V gene. The CDR3 numbers 14 residues from cysteine through phenylalanine. This entry keeps only the CDR3 DNA: 42 bases, framed from base 1. Trimming takes 4 bases off V and 2 bases off J; junction bases not matched to a gene: 5. Source material: peripheral blood or thyroid tissue (not recorded which). The source is an adult man with Graves' disease, either hyperthyroidism or ophthalmopathy (not recorded which). In this chain, TRBV11-2 is recombined with TRBJ2-7, with 7 central nucleotides matching TRBD1. The DNA sequence reads TGTGCCAGCAGCTGGACAGGTATCCCCTACGAGCAGTACTTC. Its protein is CASSWTGIPYEQYF.